Following are 29 T cell receptor beta chains from one sample sequenced in a study of T cell repertoires in cytomegalovirus infection. Using its own MiXCR run on the reads, TCRdb lists one record per CDR3 protein. The sample records a few hundred thousand distinct CDR3 sequences, roughly 34% being singletons. The antigens of these receptors remain unknown. This material consisted of cultured PBMCs, taken from culture after CMV antigen stimulation. The origin of the receptors is a human donor in good health (CMV status not recorded). Some clones in this sample may be carry-over from other donors' samples.

J is TRBJ1-1 and V is TRBV11-2, with D uncertain. Germline CDR1 is SGHAT and CDR2 is FQNNGV. CDR3 length: 13 residues. V was trimmed by 5 bases and J by 5 bases, leaving 12 bases between them. CDR3 protein: CASSPSMGTEAFF. CDR3 nucleotides: TGTGCCAGCAGCCCAAGCATGGGGACTGAAGCTTTCTTT.

The chain carries TRBV28 and TRBJ1-5, with 8 bases lining up with TRBD1. CDR3 length: 16 amino acids. Germline CDR1 is MDHEN and CDR2 is SYDVKM. The ends lost 6 bases at V and 3 bases at J; junction bases unmatched: 10. The CDR3: CASRRTGPVLNQPQHF. Here the CDR3 DNA reads TGTGCCAGCAGGCGGACAGGGCCGGTACTCAATCAGCCCCAGCATTTT.

The V gene is TRBV29-1, the J gene TRBJ2-3; perhaps TRBD1 as D (5 bases). CDR1 is SQVTM, CDR2 ANQGSEA, per germline. The V end lost 7 bases, the J end lost 8 bases, and 19 bases lay between the germline ends. CDR3 length equals 13 residues. Written as DNA, the CDR3 is TGCAGCGCAGGGTCTTCTCTAATCGGTACGCAGTATTTT. Its protein product is CSAGSSLIGTQYF.

In this sample, this clonotype turned up many times. V gene TRBV7-2 combines with J gene TRBJ2-1; perhaps TRBD2 as D (5 bases). Germline assignment: CDR1 SGHTA and CDR2 FQGNSA. The CDR3 length is 14 residues. With 2 bases removed from V and 1 base from J, the gap between germline ends came to 6 bases. The CDR3 coding sequence is TGTGCCAGCAGCTTAACGGGGTCCTACAATGAGCAGTTCTTC. Its translation is CASSLTGSYNEQFF.

The chain is built from TRBV19 and TRBJ1-2; D is perhaps TRBD1 (5 bases). Looked up from germline, CDR1 is LNHDA and CDR2 is SQIVND (reference sequence). Trimming took off 7 bases at V and 4 bases at J, with 19 bases between the two ends. This CDR3 region has 15 residues. The CDR3 DNA reads TGTGCCAGTACCCCCCGGGGAAAGGGGAGCTATGGCTACACCTTC. This codes for CASTPRGKGSYGYTF.

This clonotype was seen many times. This chain connects TRBV7-2 to TRBJ2-3, with 9 bases matching TRBD2. Germline assignment: CDR1 SGHTA and CDR2 FQGNSA. V shed 7 bases and J 4 bases; nucleotides not matched to a gene: 9. The CDR3 has 15 residues. The CDR3 here is CASTPWSGRSDTQYF. CDR3 DNA: TGTGCCAGCACCCCCTGGAGCGGGAGGTCAGATACGCAGTATTTT.

This clonotype was seen more than once but under ten times. This chain links TRBV27 with TRBJ2-3; 7 nucleotides line up with TRBD2. Trimming removed 6 bases from V and 4 bases from J; junction bases left unmatched: 13. CDR1 and CDR2 from the germline V gene are MNHEY and SMNVEV (reference sequence). This CDR3 has 16 residues. The chain's CDR3 is CASSLMGTTIADTQYF. CDR3 DNA: TGTGCCAGCAGCCTAATGGGGACTACCATTGCAGATACGCAGTATTTT.

This clonotype was seen a few times. The chain is built from TRBV19 and TRBJ1-5; D possibly corresponds to TRBD1 (5 bases). Germline CDR1 reads LNHDA; CDR2 reads SQIVND (reference sequence). This CDR3 contains 18 residues. The V and J ends lost 7 bases and 2 bases respectively, with 24 bases between them. The DNA of the CDR3 is TGTGCCAGTAAGACGAGCCTCACGGGACCGGTGGGCAATCAGCCCCAGCATTTT. Translating gives CASKTSLTGPVGNQPQHF.

CDR3 loop: CSARGDLNTEAFF. DNA for the CDR3: TGCAGTGCTAGAGGGGACTTGAACACTGAAGCTTTCTTT. This rearrangement joins TRBV20-1 to TRBJ1-1, with a possible D match to TRBD1 (5 bases). This CDR3 region has 13 residues. Germline-derived CDR1 and CDR2 are DFQATT and SNEGSKA (reference sequence). Trimming stripped 1 base from V and 0 bases from J, with 6 bases between.

This sequence joins TRBV7-2 and TRBJ1-6; 7 bases map to TRBD1. Germline CDR1 is SGHTA and CDR2 is FQGNSA. With 3 bases clipped from V and 7 bases from J, the junction kept 6 bases outside the gene matches. The CDR3 totals 15 residues. The CDR3 DNA reads as TGTGCCAGCAGCTTTGGCAGGGGGAAAAATTCACCCCTCCACTTT. Amino acids: CASSFGRGKNSPLHF.

The chain uses TRBV6-2 or TRBV6-3 and TRBJ2-3, with 8 bases lining up with TRBD2. This CDR3 is built from 16 residues. Germline V gene data show CDR1 as MNHEY and CDR2 as SVGEGT. The V and J ends lost 0 bases and 0 bases, in that order; junction bases with no gene match: 2. The CDR3 spells CASSYSTGGSTDTQYF. CDR3 sequence (DNA): TGTGCCAGCAGTTACTCGACGGGGGGGAGCACAGATACGCAGTATTTT.

This sequence joins TRBV2 and TRBJ2-5; 8 bases map to TRBD2. Germline V lookup: CDR1 SNHLY, CDR2 FYNNEI. The CDR3 runs 13 residues. The V and J ends lost 7 bases and 4 bases, in that order; junction bases with no gene match: 5. The CDR3 DNA reads TGTGCCAGCACATCAGCGGGAGTAGAGACCCAGTACTTC. It specifies CASTSAGVETQYF. Full variable domain (rest looked up from reference TRBV2 and TRBJ2-5): EPEVTQTPSHQVTQMGQEVILRCVPISNHLYFYWYRQILGQKVEFLVSFYNNEISEKSEIFDDQFSVERPDGSNFTLKIRSTKLEDSAMYFCASTSAGVETQYFGPGTRLLVL.

This clonotype was picked up many times. CDR3 in amino acids: CASSLVSGRAYNEQFF. The CDR3 bases are TGTGCCAGCAGCTTAGTTAGCGGGAGGGCCTACAATGAGCAGTTCTTC. The gene calls are TRBV7-2 and TRBJ2-1, with 11 positions matching TRBD2. This CDR3 comprises 16 residues. V lost 1 base, J lost 2 bases, and 1 base stayed unmatched. Germline-derived CDR1 and CDR2 are SGHTA and FQGNSA.

This clonotype was observed a few times. J is TRBJ2-3 and V is TRBV24-1; D might be TRBD2 (5 bases). The V gene's germline CDR1 is KGHDR and CDR2 SFDVKD. The CDR3 extends over 15 amino acids. V was clipped by 3 bases and J by 1 base, with 10 bases between them. The CDR3 DNA is TGTGCCACCAGTGATGGATTTAGCGGCACAGATACGCAGTATTTT. Translation: CATSDGFSGTDTQYF.

In its sample, this clonotype was seen many times. The J gene is TRBJ2-1, the V gene TRBV5-1, with 11 bases aligning to TRBD2. Trimming at V came to 1 base and at J to 6 bases, leaving 3 bases not matched to a gene. Per germline, CDR1 SGHRS and CDR2 YFSETQ. This CDR3 has 15 residues. The DNA for the CDR3 is TGCGCCAGCAGCTTGTATGGGACTAGCGGCAATGAGCAGTTCTTC. Its translation is CASSLYGTSGNEQFF.

This clonotype was seen only a few times. The rearrangement joins TRBV7-2 to TRBJ1-2; 8 bases match TRBD1. Germline V gene data show CDR1 as SGHTA and CDR2 as FQGNSA. With 4 bases clipped from V and 3 bases from J, the junction kept 4 bases outside the gene matches. CDR3 length equals 14 residues. CDR3 nucleotide sequence: TGTGCCAGCAGCTCAGGACAGGGCTACTATGGCTACACCTTC. This codes for CASSSGQGYYGYTF.

The chain combines TRBV28 with TRBJ1-2, with D possibly being TRBD1 (6 bases). CDR3 length equals 12 residues. Per the germline V gene, CDR1 is MDHEN and CDR2 is SYDVKM. Deletions cut 4 bases from V and 6 bases from J, with 9 bases between. The CDR3 region is CASSYRENGYTF. CDR3 nucleotide sequence: TGTGCCAGCAGTTACAGGGAGAATGGCTACACCTTC.

This clonotype showed up just a few times. This chain joins TRBV6-2 or TRBV6-3 and TRBJ2-7, with 7 bases lining up with TRBD1. This CDR3 has 13 amino acids. V trimming: 7 bases; J trimming: 3 bases; junction bases outside the gene matches: 6. The germline CDR1 and CDR2 sequences are MNHEY and SVGEGT. For the CDR3, the DNA is TGTGCCAGCACCTGGACAGGATTCTACGAGCAGTACTTC. It translates to CASTWTGFYEQYF.

This clonotype appeared many times. CDR3 region: CASSVGLANEQFF. In DNA, the CDR3 is TGTGCCAGTAGTGTCGGACTAGCGAATGAGCAGTTCTTC. The chain combines TRBV19 with TRBJ2-1; 9 nucleotides line up with TRBD2. Trimming removed 5 bases from V and 7 bases from J; junction bases left unmatched: 3. The CDR3 runs 13 residues. In germline, CDR1 is LNHDA, CDR2 SQIVND (reference sequence).

As concerns this clonotype: The junction departs from germline at one end; a sequencing error may be responsible. The V call is TRBV7-9, the J call TRBJ2-1; 11 bases match TRBD2. CDR1 is SEHNR and CDR2 is FQNEAQ in the germline V gene (reference sequence). This CDR3 has 14 amino acids. As DNA, the CDR3 is TGTGCCAGCAGCTCTCCGACCGGGACTAGCGGTTCACTCTTC. This translates into CASSSPTGTSGSLF.

Concerning this clonotype itself: The germline gene is not matched at one end of the junction; a read error may be the cause. The V gene is TRBV4-1, the J gene TRBJ2-1, with 11 bases that match TRBD1. The CDR3 consists of 15 residues. The germline V gene has CDR1 MGHRA and CDR2 YSYEKL. DNA for the CDR3: TGCGCCAGCAGCCACGGACAGGGGGCTTACAATGAGCGGTTCTTC. It yields the protein CASSHGQGAYNERFF.

This clonotype has just a few counts. The chain combines TRBV19 with TRBJ2-1; TRBD2 aligns across 7 bases. V gave up 6 bases and J gave up 3 bases; unmatched junction bases: 11. This CDR3 has 16 residues. Germline loops: CDR1 LNHDA, CDR2 SQIVND (reference sequence). CDR3 DNA sequence: TGTGCCAGTAGCCCCCCGGGGCGGGAGCACTACAATGAGCAGTTCTTC. Translating it yields CASSPPGREHYNEQFF. The entire variable domain, with the rest obtained from reference TRBV19 and TRBJ2-1, is as follows: DGGITQSPKYLFRKEGQNVTLSCEQNLNHDAMYWYRQDPGQGLRLIYYSQIVNDFQKGDIAEGYSVSREKKESFPLTVTSAQKNPTAFYLCASSPPGREHYNEQFFGPGTRLTVL.

The chain uses TRBV28 and TRBJ1-5, with D maybe TRBD1 (6 bases). V dropped 7 bases and J dropped 3 bases, with 19 bases sitting between them. Germline values: CDR1 MDHEN, CDR2 SYDVKM. The CDR3 has 16 amino acids. For the CDR3, the DNA is TGTGCCAGCACCCGATGGGGGGCAGGGAACAATCAGCCCCAGCATTTT. It is translated as CASTRWGAGNNQPQHF.

The J gene is TRBJ1-1, the V gene TRBV7-9; TRBD1 matches 8 bases. CDR3 length equals 15 residues. Germline CDR1 is SEHNR and CDR2 is FQNEAQ (reference sequence). The V and J ends lost 5 bases and 6 bases, in that order; junction bases with no gene match: 11. The CDR3 DNA reads TGTGCCAGCAGCCCACCCGGACAGGGTTTCTCTGAAGCTTTCTTT. Its protein is CASSPPGQGFSEAFF.

This clonotype occurred a few times. The V call is TRBV7-6, the J call TRBJ2-2, with 7 bases aligning to TRBD1. The V gene's germline CDR1 is SGHVS and CDR2 FNYEAQ. Trimming cost V 5 bases and J 0 bases; bases outside gene matches: 3. The CDR3 is 15 amino acids. The DNA of the CDR3 is TGTGCCAGCAGCCGAGACAGGGCGAACACCGGGGAGCTGTTTTTT. Its translation is CASSRDRANTGELFF.

V is TRBV6-5 and J is TRBJ2-1; D not certain. CDR1 is MNHEY, CDR2 SVGAGI, per germline. With 6 bases removed from V and 1 base from J, the gap between germline ends came to 10 bases. There are 14 residues in the CDR3. The CDR3 nucleotides read TGTGCCAGCAGCCCCTTCGGTTCCTACAATGAGCAGTTCTTC. It translates to CASSPFGSYNEQFF.

The genes are TRBV19 and TRBJ2-1, with 8 nucleotides matching TRBD1. The CDR3 contains 15 residues. The ends lost 3 bases at V and 5 bases at J; junction bases unmatched: 6. CDR1 and CDR2 from the germline V gene are LNHDA and SQIVND (reference sequence). The CDR3 region has the DNA TGTGCCAGTAGTATCACGACAGGGGTCCACAATGAGCAGTTCTTC. It specifies CASSITTGVHNEQFF.

This clonotype was seen repeatedly, ten times or more. The chain combines TRBV5-1 with TRBJ2-7, with no clear D. CDR1 is SGHRS, CDR2 YFSETQ, per germline. The CDR3 runs to 15 residues. Trimming removed 0 bases from V and 5 bases from J, with 15 bases in between. The CDR3 sequence: CASSLDTVGSDEQYF. CDR3 in DNA: TGCGCCAGCAGCTTGGATACAGTTGGCAGCGACGAGCAGTACTTC. The full variable domain, in which reference TRBV5-1 and TRBJ2-7 provide the parts outside the CDR3, is KAGVTQTPRYLIKTRGQQVTLSCSPISGHRSVSWYQQTPGQGLQFLFEYFSETQRNKGNFPGRFSGRQFSNSRSEMNVSTLELGDSALYLCASSLDTVGSDEQYFGPGTRLTVT.

The J gene is TRBJ2-2, the V gene TRBV7-2; maybe TRBD1 (5 bases). The V end lost 3 bases, the J end lost 4 bases, and 12 bases lay between the germline ends. CDR1 is SGHTA and CDR2 is FQGNSA in the germline V gene. The CDR3 sequence is 15 residues long. CDR3 amino acids: CASSFARVATGELFF. DNA for the CDR3: TGTGCCAGCAGCTTTGCCAGGGTAGCCACCGGGGAGCTGTTTTTT.